Below, 18 T cell receptor beta chains from the same sample are listed, as sequenced in a study of T cells in Graves' hyperthyroidism and ophthalmopathy. Using RNA transcripts as the source, TCR beta CDR3 regions were amplified. During a first-round RT-PCR of the TCR CDR3, the HTBI primer set was used. Each CDR3 protein gets one entry after TCRdb re-called the multiplex PCR reads with MiXCR. The sample holds a few hundred thousand distinct CDR3 sequences, just over 45% seen once. The sample comprised peripheral blood or thyroid tissue (not recorded which). All receptors come from a woman between 18 and 29 years old with Graves' hyperthyroidism.

At least ten counts were recorded for this clonotype. This sequence may be a read error, since a much larger clone differs from it by one base. The chain has TRBV25-1 and TRBJ1-4; D gene ambiguous. Trimming took 8 bases from V and 3 from J, leaving 7 bases between them. CDR3 size: 12 residues. The germline gives CDR1 MGHDK, CDR2 SYGVNS. CDR3 sequence: CASGWANEKLFF. The DNA of the CDR3 is TGTGCCAGCGGCTGGGCTAATGAAAAACTGTTTTTT.

A remark on this clonotype: A much larger clone differs from this one at a single base, so this may be a read error. The chain is built from TRBV10-3 and TRBJ2-7; 7 bases match TRBD1. The CDR3 sequence is 14 residues long. The V segment lost 7 bases and the J segment 1 base; nucleotides outside the gene matches: 7. Germline CDR1 and CDR2: ENHRY and SYGVKD. The CDR3 bases are TGTGCCATCAAGGGGACAGCCGGTTCCTACGAGCAGTACTTC. It translates to CAIKGTAGSYEQYF.

The gene calls are TRBV7-6 and TRBJ2-5; 12 nucleotides match TRBD2. The J call may be mistaken, given a closer DNA end match to TRBJ2-1. The CDR3 runs 16 residues. Per germline, CDR1 SGHVS and CDR2 FNYEAQ. CDR3 in amino acids: CASSRQGLAGSYEQFF. The CDR3 DNA is TGTGCCAGCAGCCGGCAGGGACTAGCGGGTAGCTATGAGCAGTTCTTC.

This clonotype was detected ten times or more. The chain employs TRBV20-1 and TRBJ2-7, with 11 nucleotides matching TRBD2. The CDR3 covers 17 residues. Germline V lookup: CDR1 DFQATT, CDR2 SNEGSKA (reference sequence). After removal of 2 bases from V and 6 bases from J, the junction contained 15 bases not matched to a gene. The CDR3 DNA reads TGCAGTGCTAGACCTACTAGCGGGAGCTTTAGTGCCCTCGAGCAGTACTTC. Translating gives CSARPTSGSFSALEQYF.

This clonotype was seen at least ten times. The V gene is TRBV29-1, the J gene TRBJ2-7; 10 nucleotides align to TRBD2. CDR3 length: 17 amino acids. The V gene end was trimmed by 0 bases and the J gene end by 3 bases; junction bases not matched to a gene: 11. The V gene's germline CDR1 is SQVTM and CDR2 ANQGSEA. The CDR3 loop reads CSVEDRASGRIVYEQYF. CDR3 DNA sequence: TGCAGCGTTGAAGATCGGGCTAGCGGGAGAATCGTCTACGAGCAGTACTTC.

This clonotype came up a few times. CDR3 amino acids: CAWSGLAREQYF. The CDR3 DNA reads as TGTGCCTGGAGTGGACTAGCTCGGGAGCAGTACTTC. The rearrangement links TRBV30 to TRBJ2-7, with 7 bases aligning to TRBD2. V was clipped by 1 base and J by 7 bases; unmatched bases: 4. CDR3 length: 12 residues. Germline V gene data show CDR1 as GTSNPN and CDR2 as SVGIG (reference sequence).

The chain links TRBV10-3 to TRBJ1-1; D gene uncertain. Germline values: CDR1 ENHRY, CDR2 SYGVKD. V was clipped by 6 bases and J by 2 bases, with 7 bases between them. The CDR3 is 12 amino acids. Here the CDR3 reads CAIREVNTEAFF. As DNA, the CDR3 is TGTGCCATCAGAGAGGTTAACACTGAAGCTTTCTTT.

The sample holds many counts of this clonotype. The CDR3 DNA is TGTGCCAGCAGCTCGGGACAGGGCTTTGGCTACACCTTC. Translated: CASSSGQGFGYTF. The V gene is TRBV5-8, the J gene TRBJ1-2; 9 bases agree with TRBD1. Germline lookup yields CDR1 SGHTS and CDR2 YDEGEE. Trimming at V came to 3 bases and at J to 7 bases, leaving 4 bases not matched to a gene. The CDR3 has 13 amino acids.

J is TRBJ2-5 and V is TRBV28, with 8 bases that match TRBD2. V lost 4 bases, J lost 4 bases, and 5 bases stayed unmatched. This CDR3 is built from 14 residues. Germline V gene data show CDR1 as MDHEN and CDR2 as SYDVKM. CDR3 protein: CASSYAGGGETQYF. The CDR3 DNA is TGTGCCAGCAGTTATGCGGGAGGTGGAGAGACCCAGTACTTC. Supplemented by reference TRBV28 and TRBJ2-5, the full variable domain reads DVKVTQSSRYLVKRTGEKVFLECVQDMDHENMFWYRQDPGLGLRLIYFSYDVKMKEKGDIPEGYSVSREKKERFSLILESASTNQTSMYLCASSYAGGGETQYFGPGTRLLVL.

This chain links TRBV2 with TRBJ1-1; no clear D. Germline V gene data show CDR1 as SNHLY and CDR2 as FYNNEI. V lost 4 bases and J 1 base, leaving 13 bases between the germline ends. This CDR3 has 15 residues. The CDR3 DNA reads as TGTGCCAGCAGTGTTTGGCTAGCGGCGAACACTGAAGCTTTCTTT. Amino acid sequence: CASSVWLAANTEAFF.

This clonotype was counted at least ten times. V usage is TRBV5-1 and J usage is TRBJ1-1, with 8 bases that match TRBD1. The junction had 4 bases not matched to a gene; V was cut back by 0 bases and J by 6 bases. Per the germline V gene, CDR1 is SGHRS and CDR2 is YFSETQ. The CDR3 totals 14 residues. The CDR3: CASSLAGQGSEAFF. The CDR3 DNA follows: TGCGCCAGCAGCTTGGCTGGACAGGGCTCTGAAGCTTTCTTT.

This clonotype came up many times. The chain couples TRBV20-1 to TRBJ2-7, with D possibly matching TRBD2 (6 bases). V shed 6 bases and J shed 4 bases, with 22 bases lying between them. The CDR3 consists of 15 residues. Germline values: CDR1 DFQATT, CDR2 SNEGSKA (reference sequence). The CDR3, as DNA: TGCAGTGCCACCCCACGGGCGGGACCCTTTTACGAGCAGTACTTC. It yields the protein CSATPRAGPFYEQYF.

This clonotype was recorded once. The V and J genes are TRBV12-3 or TRBV12-4 and TRBJ2-7; TRBD1 agrees at 7 bases. The CDR3 spans 15 residues. V lost 6 bases to trimming and J lost 4 bases; unmatched junction nucleotides: 12. CDR3 nucleotides: TGTGCCAGCAGCCCCCCCCGGACAGGAGCGTACGAGCAGTACTTC. This translates into CASSPPRTGAYEQYF.

In this sample, this clonotype turned up many times. The chain uses TRBV5-8 and TRBJ1-2; D gene unclear. The CDR3 length is 12 residues. Germline CDR1 is SGHTS and CDR2 is YDEGEE. The V gene lost 2 bases and the J gene lost 7 bases, with 9 bases spanning the gap. The CDR3 is CASSLPDRGYTF. In DNA, the CDR3 is TGTGCCAGCAGCTTACCCGATCGTGGCTACACCTTC.

This clonotype was observed a single time. The CDR3, as DNA: TGTGCCAGCAGTGGAGGGGGGACTAGCGGACTCCAGGGTGAGCAGTTCTTC. Translation: CASSGGGTSGLQGEQFF. The chain joins TRBV12-3 or TRBV12-4 to TRBJ2-7; 11 nucleotides line up with TRBD2. The J call is uncertain, as TRBJ2-1 better fits the DNA end. The CDR3 sequence is 17 residues long.

V is TRBV7-9 and J is TRBJ1-5; TRBD1 matches at 7 bases. The germline CDR1 and CDR2 sequences are SEHNR and FQNEAQ (reference sequence). The CDR3 runs 13 residues. The V segment lost 5 bases and the J segment 6 bases; nucleotides outside the gene matches: 4. The CDR3 loop reads CASSRSGGQPQHF. As DNA, the CDR3 is TGTGCCAGCAGCCGCTCAGGGGGTCAGCCCCAGCATTTT.

This clonotype was observed many times. The chain carries TRBV9 and TRBJ1-3, with no clear D. In germline, CDR1 is SGDLS, CDR2 YYNGEE. The CDR3 totals 15 residues. Trimming removed 3 bases at V and 0 bases at J, with 10 bases between. The CDR3 bases are TGTGCCAGCAGCGCTCAGCAGGACTCTGGAAACACCATATATTTT. Translated, it gives CASSAQQDSGNTIYF.

The chain uses TRBV14 and TRBJ1-4, with unresolved D. Trimming removed 1 base at V and 8 bases at J, with 8 bases between. The CDR3 spans 13 residues. CDR1 is SGHDN, CDR2 FVKESK, per germline. The DNA of the CDR3 is TGTGCCAGCAGCCAAGTCCTTGGAGAAAAACTGTTTTTT. Translation: CASSQVLGEKLFF.